This entry lists 27 T cell receptor beta chains sequenced from one sample in a study of blood T cell repertoires in COVID-19. Only in-frame clones appear in the TCRdb table, and some are missing; sequencing was by immunoSEQ multiplex PCR. The sample has around 450,000 clones; 90% are singletons. Specimen: PBMCs or T cells enriched from blood (not recorded which). These receptors all stem from a young man who had recovered from COVID-19.

CDR3: CASSLAPQVTDTQYF. Written as DNA, the CDR3 is TGTGCCAGCAGCTTAGCCCCACAGGTCACAGATACGCAGTATTTT. The J gene is TRBJ2-3, the V gene TRBV7-9, with a possible D match to TRBD1 (5 bases). The CDR3 sequence is 15 residues long. Trimming removed 0 bases at V and 2 bases at J, with 9 bases between. In germline, CDR1 is SEHNR, CDR2 FQNEAQ (reference sequence).

The V and J genes are TRBV7-2 and TRBJ2-7, with 11 bases lining up with TRBD2. V lost 5 bases, J lost 0 bases, and 0 bases stayed unmatched. Germline CDR1 reads SGHTA; CDR2 reads FQGNSA. The CDR3 has 14 amino acids. The CDR3 is CASSTSGSSYEQYF. The CDR3 DNA reads TGTGCCAGCAGCACTAGCGGGAGCTCCTACGAGCAGTACTTC.

This clone was counted a single time. The gene calls are TRBV4-1 and TRBJ2-2, with 10 positions matching TRBD2. The trim removed 0 bases at V and 4 bases at J, leaving 8 bases unmatched. Looked up from germline, CDR1 is MGHRA and CDR2 is YSYEKL. This CDR3 comprises 18 residues. The CDR3 protein is CASSQDSPSGSITGELFF. DNA for the CDR3: TGCGCCAGCAGCCAAGACAGCCCTAGCGGGAGTATCACCGGGGAGCTGTTTTTT.

This sequence joins TRBV13 and TRBJ2-3; 13 bases match TRBD2. Germline V gene data show CDR1 as PRHDT and CDR2 as FYEKMQ (reference sequence). This CDR3 comprises 16 residues. V lost 5 bases and J lost 1; bases outside the gene matches: 3. The CDR3 spells CASSRTSGGRTDTQYF. The CDR3 nucleotides are TGTGCCAGCAGCCGGACTAGCGGGGGACGCACAGATACGCAGTATTTT.

The chain carries TRBV30 and TRBJ2-3; TRBD2 aligns across 10 bases. CDR1 and CDR2 from the germline V gene are GTSNPN and SVGIG (reference sequence). The CDR3 is 14 amino acids. V was clipped by 3 bases and J by 6 bases; unmatched bases: 6. The CDR3 DNA sequence: TGTGCCTGGAGGTCAGCGGGAGGGTTGGATACGCAGTATTTT. Translated: CAWRSAGGLDTQYF.

The V gene is TRBV10-3, the J gene TRBJ1-1; 9 nucleotides match TRBD1. This CDR3 has 17 amino acids. Germline V gene lookup returns CDR1 ENHRY and CDR2 SYGVKD. Trimming removed 0 bases from V and 5 bases from J; junction bases left unmatched: 10. The CDR3 here is CAISESPGQGPYTEAFF. CDR3 coding DNA: TGTGCCATCAGTGAGTCGCCGGGACAGGGTCCATATACTGAAGCTTTCTTT.

The chain links TRBV19 to TRBJ1-2; 10 bases are shared with TRBD1. The CDR3 has 17 amino acids. CDR1 and CDR2 from the germline V gene are LNHDA and SQIVND (reference sequence). The junction had 15 bases not matched to a gene; V was cut back by 3 bases and J by 8 bases. CDR3 region: CASSMGPGQGLIDGYTF. The CDR3 nucleotides are TGTGCCAGTAGTATGGGCCCGGGACAGGGGTTGATTGACGGCTACACCTTC.

This clone was recorded once. The rearrangement links TRBV5-8 to TRBJ1-3; 9 positions agree with TRBD1. J lost 8 bases, V lost 4 bases, and 19 bases had no gene match. Germline CDR1 reads SGHTS; CDR2 reads YDEGEE. This CDR3 has 18 amino acids. The CDR3 nucleotides read TGTGCCAGCAGCCGGGGACAGGGTTTTCTGCCGGGAACGGACACCATATATTTT. This encodes CASSRGQGFLPGTDTIYF.

The V and J genes are TRBV29-1 and TRBJ1-2; 7 nucleotides match TRBD1. The V gene end was trimmed by 8 bases and the J gene end by 7 bases; junction bases not matched to a gene: 7. The CDR3 loop spans 11 amino acids. Germline CDR1 reads SQVTM; CDR2 reads ANQGSEA. DNA for the CDR3: TGCAGCACCAGGGGGAGGTCTGGCTACACCTTC. Translating gives CSTRGRSGYTF.

The V gene is TRBV19, the J gene TRBJ1-1; TRBD1 might be the D (6 bases). The germline gives CDR1 LNHDA, CDR2 SQIVND (reference sequence). V gave up 8 bases and J gave up 5 bases, with 24 bases separating them. CDR3 length equals 16 residues. The CDR3 DNA reads TGTGCCAGTGCCCCCCTGAGGCAGGGGCGGGGGACTGAAGCTTTCTTT. Amino acids: CASAPLRQGRGTEAFF.

The chain employs TRBV5-6 and TRBJ2-7, with 7 bases matching TRBD2. The CDR3 loop spans 13 amino acids. Germline V gives CDR1 SGHDT, CDR2 YYEEEE. V lost 4 bases and J lost 0; bases outside the gene matches: 1. The CDR3 region is CASSGDYSYEQYF. The CDR3, as DNA: TGTGCCAGCAGCGGGGACTACTCCTACGAGCAGTACTTC.

The rearrangement joins TRBV5-4 to TRBJ2-5, with D uncertain. CDR3 length equals 14 residues. V was shortened by 0 bases and J by 4 bases, with 10 bases between the two germline ends. Germline V CDR1 and CDR2: SGHNT, YYREEE (reference sequence). The CDR3 sequence: CASSLAGSGETQYF. The CDR3, as DNA: TGTGCCAGCAGCTTGGCCGGGTCGGGAGAGACCCAGTACTTC.

The rearrangement links TRBV7-9 to TRBJ1-4, with 8 nucleotides matching TRBD1. J lost 3 bases, V lost 5 bases, and 2 bases had no gene match. Per the germline V gene, CDR1 is SEHNR and CDR2 is FQNEAQ (reference sequence). The CDR3 covers 14 residues. The CDR3 DNA is TGTGCCAGCAGCCCGGGACAGGCTAATGAAAAACTGTTTTTT. It yields the protein CASSPGQANEKLFF.

This sequence joins TRBV6-5 and TRBJ1-2; 9 bases agree with TRBD1. There are 12 residues in the CDR3. The junction had 3 bases not matched to a gene; V was cut back by 6 bases and J by 7 bases. The V gene's germline CDR1 is MNHEY and CDR2 SVGAGI. The DNA for the CDR3 is TGTGCCAGCAGGGGACAGGGATCTGGCTACACCTTC. Its protein is CASRGQGSGYTF.

The rearrangement links TRBV19 to TRBJ1-5; TRBD1 matches 10 bases. CDR1 and CDR2 (germline): LNHDA, SQIVND (reference sequence). CDR3 size: 19 residues. The V segment lost 7 bases and the J segment 3 bases; nucleotides outside the gene matches: 18. The CDR3 DNA reads as TGTGCCAGTATAAGGGAGGGACAGGGGACCTACAGCCACAATCAGCCCCAGCATTTT. Its translation is CASIREGQGTYSHNQPQHF.

The V call is TRBV5-6, the J call TRBJ1-1, with a possible D match to TRBD1 (5 bases). Germline V gene sequence: CDR1 SGHDT, CDR2 YYEEEE. The CDR3 contains 14 residues. Deletions cut 2 bases from V and 8 bases from J, with 16 bases between. The CDR3 sequence is CASSFLQGLREAFF. CDR3 DNA: TGTGCCAGCAGCTTTCTCCAGGGCCTTAGAGAAGCTTTCTTT.

This chain uses TRBV4-1 with TRBJ2-1; TRBD2 matches 10 bases. Per germline, CDR1 MGHRA and CDR2 YSYEKL. The J segment lost 8 bases and the V segment lost 4 bases, leaving 5 bases of the junction unmatched. This CDR3 region has 14 residues. The CDR3 loop is CASSPGLASHEQFF. Written as DNA, the CDR3 is TGCGCCAGCAGCCCGGGACTAGCGTCCCATGAGCAGTTCTTC.

The chain combines TRBV28 with TRBJ2-5; a possible D gene is TRBD2 (5 bases). This CDR3 is 14 amino acids long. CDR1 and CDR2 from the germline V gene are MDHEN and SYDVKM. Between the trimmed V and J ends, which lost 5 bases and 7 bases, there was a span of 17 bases. In nucleotides, the CDR3 is TGTGCCAGCAGTCCCCTCAAGGACTGGTGGACCCAGTACTTC. It codes for CASSPLKDWWTQYF.

This clone was seen only once. The chain carries TRBV28 and TRBJ2-7; a possible D gene is TRBD2 (5 bases). This CDR3 spans 14 amino acids. Trimming stripped 3 bases from V and 2 bases from J, with 11 bases between. CDR1 and CDR2 (germline): MDHEN, SYDVKM. The CDR3 sequence is CASSFSGFTYEQYF. CDR3 coding DNA: TGTGCCAGCAGTTTTTCGGGATTTACCTACGAGCAGTACTTC.

The V gene is TRBV5-1, the J gene TRBJ1-5; perhaps TRBD1 as D (6 bases). Trimming pared 2 bases from V and 5 bases from J, leaving 14 bases between. CDR3 size: 15 residues. Germline CDR1 is SGHRS and CDR2 is YFSETQ. The CDR3 nucleotides are TGCGCCAGCAGCTTCTCTTCAGGGGTGGATCAGCCCCAGCATTTT. Translating it yields CASSFSSGVDQPQHF. The variable domain in full, completed from reference TRBV5-1 and TRBJ1-5, reads KAGVTQTPRYLIKTRGQQVTLSCSPISGHRSVSWYQQTPGQGLQFLFEYFSETQRNKGNFPGRFSGRQFSNSRSEMNVSTLELGDSALYLCASSFSSGVDQPQHFGDGTRLSIL.

The V call is TRBV7-3, the J call TRBJ2-1, with TRBD1 as a possible D gene (5 bases). The CDR3 consists of 14 residues. CDR1 and CDR2 from the germline V gene are SGHTA and FQGTGA. Trimming pared 3 bases from V and 6 bases from J, leaving 12 bases between. The CDR3 sequence: CASSLTVWGNEQFF. The CDR3 DNA sequence: TGTGCCAGCAGCTTGACAGTGTGGGGCAATGAGCAGTTCTTC.

The chain links TRBV7-9 to TRBJ1-5; TRBD1 is a possible D gene (5 bases). Germline CDR1 SEHNR, CDR2 FQNEAQ (reference sequence). The CDR3 has 16 residues. V shed 2 bases and J shed 6 bases, with 17 bases lying between them. The CDR3 coding sequence is TGTGCCAGCAGCTTATGGGGGAGGGGAGAAGGTCAGCCCCAGCATTTT. It codes for CASSLWGRGEGQPQHF.

V usage is TRBV7-2 and J usage is TRBJ1-1; D might be TRBD1 (5 bases). Per the germline V gene, CDR1 is SGHTA and CDR2 is FQGNSA. This CDR3 contains 14 residues. Trimming cost V 1 base and J 0 bases, with 6 bases left between them. The CDR3 spells CASSLGTMNTEAFF. CDR3 bases: TGTGCCAGCAGCTTAGGGACAATGAACACTGAAGCTTTCTTT.

This sequence joins TRBV18 and TRBJ1-5; D ambiguous. This CDR3 region has 13 residues. V shed 6 bases and J shed 6 bases, with 12 bases lying between them. CDR1 is KGHSH, CDR2 LQKENI, per germline. The CDR3 sequence: CASSLANGQPQHF. The CDR3 bases are TGTGCCAGCTCCTTAGCCAACGGTCAGCCCCAGCATTTT.

The rearrangement joins TRBV11-3 to TRBJ1-3; D is ambiguous. Trimming shortened V by 3 bases and J by 4 bases, and 10 bases separated the two germline ends. The CDR3 covers 14 residues. Looked up from germline, CDR1 is SGHNT and CDR2 is YENEEA. CDR3 nucleotide sequence: TGTGCCAGCAGCTTTGAGAATCAAGGAAACACCATATATTTT. The encoded protein is CASSFENQGNTIYF.

The chain has TRBV5-1 and TRBJ2-7; possibly TRBD2 for D (5 bases). V was shortened by 7 bases and J by 0 bases, with 11 bases between the two germline ends. Germline V gene sequence: CDR1 SGHRS, CDR2 YFSETQ. CDR3 size: 13 residues. As DNA, the CDR3 is TGCGCCAGCGCCCCGGGAAGCTCCTACGAGCAGTACTTC. It specifies CASAPGSSYEQYF.

The chain employs TRBV2 and TRBJ1-5; D might be TRBD1 (6 bases). The CDR3 is 14 residues long. The germline CDR1 and CDR2 sequences are SNHLY and FYNNEI. V lost 6 bases, J lost 6 bases, and 15 bases lay in between. CDR3 in amino acids: CASSRDIVRQPQHF. DNA of the CDR3: TGTGCCAGCAGCCGGGACATAGTTCGTCAGCCCCAGCATTTT.